The sequence of this T cell receptor beta chain was determined in a study of blood T cell repertoires in COVID-19. Study-level background: The samples span acute and convalescent COVID-19 from the United States, Italy and Spain.

The cohort comprised adults aged roughly 18 to 95 years residing in about 25 US areas. Allocation to cohorts depended on clinical history reported by the participants. Before they entered the study, exposed participants had met a COVID-19 case within 2 weeks. The method was immunoSEQ multiplex PCR; TCRdb's version includes in-frame clones alone and lacks a portion of them. The profile shows some 180,000 clones, about 80% of them singletons. This receptor was identified in a man between 60 and 75 years old who had been exposed to COVID-19. The sample consisted of PBMCs or T cells enriched from blood (not recorded which).

CDR3 in DNA: TGTGCCAGCAGCTTCATGGGGGGAGAGACCCAGTACTTC. Its translation is CASSFMGGETQYF. J is TRBJ2-5 and V is TRBV7-2; a possible D gene is TRBD2 (6 bases). Germline values: CDR1 SGHTA, CDR2 FQGNSA. V lost 3 bases to trimming and J lost 4 bases, with 9 bases between them. This CDR3 has 13 residues.